The 20 T cell receptor beta chains below come from one sample, sequenced in a study of cytomegalovirus exposure and HLA in healthy donors. Primers: 60 Vbeta forward and 13 Jbeta reverse. Assay used: immunoSEQ multiplex PCR; TCRdb lists only in-frame clones, some missing. The sample has 150,000 or so clones, around three quarters seen once. The source material was PBMCs. These receptors all come from a woman between 40 and 55 years old in good health and CMV-seronegative.

The chain joins TRBV4-1 to TRBJ1-1; 8 nucleotides line up with TRBD1. The CDR3 spans 15 residues. V dropped 5 bases and J dropped 1; count of bases not matched to a gene: 6. Germline CDR1 is MGHRA and CDR2 is YSYEKL. The DNA of the CDR3 is TGCGCCAGCAGCGGCTCCGGGACAGGGAACACTGAAGCTTTCTTT. This gives the protein CASSGSGTGNTEAFF.

The chain couples TRBV7-9 to TRBJ1-5, with TRBD1 matching 8 bases. This CDR3 comprises 12 residues. J gave up 9 bases and V 5 bases, and 3 bases lay outside the gene matches. CDR1 is SEHNR, CDR2 FQNEAQ, per germline (reference sequence). CDR3 nucleotides: TGTGCCAGCAGCGCCGGACAGGGGCCCCAGCATTTT. Its protein is CASSAGQGPQHF.

The rearrangement joins TRBV5-6 to TRBJ1-5, with 10 nucleotides matching TRBD1. V lost 0 bases to trimming and J lost 2 bases; unmatched junction nucleotides: 5. CDR3 length: 17 residues. Germline-derived CDR1 and CDR2 are SGHDT and YYEEEE. The CDR3 here is CASSLEAGTGGNQPQHF. The DNA of the CDR3 is TGTGCCAGCAGCTTGGAAGCTGGGACAGGGGGCAATCAGCCCCAGCATTTT.

The chain uses TRBV19 and TRBJ1-2; no clear D. The CDR3 has 14 amino acids. CDR1 and CDR2 from the germline V gene are LNHDA and SQIVND (reference sequence). V was cut by 0 bases and J by 8 bases, with 13 bases left in between. The CDR3 sequence is CASSIEQTHYGYTF. CDR3 bases: TGTGCCAGTAGTATAGAACAGACCCATTACGGCTACACCTTC.

The V call is TRBV7-2, the J call TRBJ1-4, with 8 bases that match TRBD1. The CDR3 consists of 15 residues. After removal of 5 bases from V and 7 bases from J, the junction contained 9 bases not matched to a gene. In germline, CDR1 is SGHTA, CDR2 FQGNSA. CDR3 in amino acids: CASSQDRAVGEKLFF. The CDR3 DNA reads TGTGCCAGCAGCCAGGACAGGGCGGTCGGTGAAAAACTGTTTTTT. Variable domain in full (rest from reference TRBV7-2 and TRBJ1-4): GAGVSQSPSNKVTEKGKDVELRCDPISGHTALYWYRQSLGQGLEFLIYFQGNSAPDKSGLPSDRFSAERTGGSVSTLTIQRTQQEDSAVYLCASSQDRAVGEKLFFGSGTQLSVL.

This clone has just one count. CDR3: CATGSGGSGANVLTF. The DNA of the CDR3 is TGTGCCACTGGCTCCGGGGGCTCTGGGGCCAACGTCCTGACTTTC. The gene calls are TRBV10-3 and TRBJ2-6; possible D gene TRBD2, 6 bases. This CDR3 contains 15 residues. Trimming took off 10 bases at V and 0 bases at J, with 13 bases between the two ends. Germline CDR1 ENHRY, CDR2 SYGVKD.

V and J are TRBV13 and TRBJ2-1; D ambiguous. Germline CDR1 is PRHDT and CDR2 is FYEKMQ (reference sequence). The CDR3 totals 12 residues. V lost 2 bases to trimming and J lost 7 bases, with 6 bases between them. CDR3 sequence reads: CASSLRRNEQFF. The DNA of the CDR3 is TGTGCCAGCAGCTTACGGAGAAATGAGCAGTTCTTC.

The rearrangement joins TRBV6-1 to TRBJ2-3; no clear D gene. V was trimmed by 4 bases and J by 0 bases, leaving 8 bases between them. Germline CDR1 and CDR2: MNHNS and SASEGT. The CDR3 extends over 14 amino acids. The CDR3 DNA reads TGTGCCAGCAGTGGTAGACAAAGCACAGATACGCAGTATTTT. It yields the protein CASSGRQSTDTQYF.

The chain joins TRBV6-5 to TRBJ2-7, with 7 bases matching TRBD2. V was pared by 8 bases and J by 6 bases, with 16 bases of the junction left unmatched. The CDR3 extends over 15 amino acids. CDR1 is MNHEY, CDR2 SVGAGI, per germline. The CDR3 is CASRGGGILQGEQYF. The CDR3 DNA sequence: TGTGCCAGCCGCGGGGGAGGGATCCTCCAAGGCGAGCAGTACTTC.

This chain uses TRBV9 with TRBJ1-2, with no clear D. The ends were cut back, 1 base at V and 6 bases at J, with 16 bases in the middle. CDR1 SGDLS and CDR2 YYNGEE come from the germline V gene. The CDR3 runs to 15 residues. CDR3 region: CASSVSTGLIDGYTF. For the CDR3, the DNA is TGTGCCAGCAGCGTATCCACCGGACTCATAGATGGCTACACCTTC.

The V gene is TRBV9, the J gene TRBJ2-7; TRBD1 aligns across 10 bases. V trimming: 7 bases; J trimming: 1 base; junction bases outside the gene matches: 8. This CDR3 comprises 15 residues. Per the germline V gene, CDR1 is SGDLS and CDR2 is YYNGEE. CDR3 loop: CASGTGDLVSYEQYF. CDR3 DNA: TGTGCCAGCGGGACAGGGGACCTGGTTTCCTACGAGCAGTACTTC.

CDR3 sequence (DNA): TGTGCCAGCAGTTATCTTGGACTCAATCAGCCCCAGCATTTT. Residues: CASSYLGLNQPQHF. This chain links TRBV6-5 with TRBJ1-5; no definite D call. V was trimmed by 3 bases and J by 3 bases, leaving 9 bases between them. Germline-derived CDR1 and CDR2 are MNHEY and SVGAGI. The CDR3 is made up of 14 amino acids.

The chain joins TRBV12-5 to TRBJ1-2; TRBD1 agrees at 8 bases. Germline values: CDR1 LGHNT, CDR2 FRNRAP. V dropped 9 bases and J dropped 7; count of bases not matched to a gene: 10. There are 13 residues in the CDR3. In DNA form, the CDR3 reads TGTGCTAGCACTCAGGGGGCGCGGGGTGGCTACACCTTC. It translates to CASTQGARGGYTF.

This chain links TRBV15 with TRBJ2-3; tentatively, D is TRBD2 (5 bases). The CDR3 is 14 residues long. Trimming cost V 3 bases and J 6 bases, with 13 bases left between them. CDR1 and CDR2 (germline): LNHNV, YYDKDF (reference sequence). CDR3 region: CATSSATGSDTQYF. The DNA of the CDR3 is TGTGCCACCAGCAGCGCCACGGGGTCCGATACGCAGTATTTT.

This sequence joins TRBV27 and TRBJ2-5; the match to TRBD1 covers 7 bases. The CDR3 length is 14 residues. V trimming: 5 bases; J trimming: 1 base; junction bases outside the gene matches: 4. CDR1 is MNHEY, CDR2 SMNVEV, per germline (reference sequence). This CDR3 is CASSPGQAQETQYF. For the CDR3, the DNA is TGTGCCAGCAGTCCTGGACAGGCCCAAGAGACCCAGTACTTC.

The chain has TRBV30 and TRBJ1-1; D not certain. Germline V lookup: CDR1 GTSNPN, CDR2 SVGIG (reference sequence). V lost 2 bases to trimming and J lost 4 bases, with 14 bases between them. The CDR3 consists of 14 residues. The CDR3 loop reads CAWSPTISGTEAFF. The CDR3 bases are TGTGCCTGGAGTCCAACAATTTCAGGCACTGAAGCTTTCTTT. The full variable domain, rest sourced from reference TRBV30 and TRBJ1-1, is SQTIHQWPATLVQPVGSPLSLECTVEGTSNPNLYWYRQAAGRGLQLLFYSVGIGQISSEVPQNLSASRPQDRQFILSSKKLLLSDSGFYLCAWSPTISGTEAFFGQGTRLTVV.

Here the CDR3 DNA reads TGTGCCAGCAGTGAAGACAGACCAGTTCGGCAGTACTTC. It translates to CASSEDRPVRQYF. J is TRBJ2-7 and V is TRBV6-1; no reliable D call. The CDR3 has 13 residues. CDR1 is MNHNS, CDR2 SASEGT, per germline. V lost 1 base and J 9 bases, leaving 13 bases between the germline ends.

The V gene is TRBV4-1, the J gene TRBJ1-3, with D hard to call. The V and J ends lost 0 bases and 5 bases respectively, with 14 bases between them. The CDR3 is 16 amino acids. Germline V gene data show CDR1 as MGHRA and CDR2 as YSYEKL. The DNA for the CDR3 is TGCGCCAGCAGCCAAGATTCGCGAGGCCCCCGAAACACCATATATTTT. This codes for CASSQDSRGPRNTIYF.

This clone has only a few counts. The J gene is TRBJ1-5, the V gene TRBV19; TRBD1 matches at 7 bases. The CDR3 totals 15 residues. Germline values: CDR1 LNHDA, CDR2 SQIVND (reference sequence). Trimming took 7 bases from V and 0 from J; bases not matched to a gene: 6. Here the CDR3 reads CASTDRSYSNQPQHF. The CDR3 DNA sequence: TGTGCCAGTACGGACAGGAGTTATAGCAATCAGCCCCAGCATTTT.

This clone has only a few counts. The rearrangement links TRBV5-1 to TRBJ2-5; D is unresolved. Germline V lookup: CDR1 SGHRS, CDR2 YFSETQ. V was pared by 5 bases and J by 3 bases, with 5 bases between. The CDR3 contains 11 residues. CDR3 amino acids: CASSREETQYF. The DNA for the CDR3 is TGCGCCAGCAGTCGGGAAGAGACCCAGTACTTC.